Following are 3 T cell receptor beta chains from one sample sequenced in a study of beta chain features in type 1 diabetes. Study-level points and caveats: TCRB CDR3s were moderately but significantly shorter in Type 1 diabetes patients in all four CD4+ subsets.

These receptors have no identified antigens. Since all of the isolated RNA was reverse transcribed, expressed TCRB transcripts were what got sequenced. Data came from immunoSEQ multiplex PCR; TCRdb stores just in-frame clones and leaves some out. The table records 150,000 to 200,000 clones, approximately 8.1% of them present only once. The specimen sequenced was central memory CD4+ T cells from blood. These receptors were taken from a man between 18 and 29 years old with type 1 diabetes.

The gene calls are TRBV4-3 and TRBJ1-6, with 8 bases lining up with TRBD1. Germline values: CDR1 LGHNA, CDR2 YSLEER. The CDR3 length is 16 residues. The trim removed 0 bases at V and 6 bases at J, leaving 4 bases unmatched. The CDR3 loop reads CASSQEFRGPNSPLHF. CDR3 nucleotides: TGCGCCAGCAGCCAAGAATTCAGGGGGCCTAATTCACCCCTCCACTTT.

The chain has TRBV7-2 and TRBJ2-3; 9 bases map to TRBD2. Germline V gene data show CDR1 as SGHTA and CDR2 as FQGNSA. The length of the CDR3 is 16 residues. V trimming: 1 base; J trimming: 8 bases; junction bases outside the gene matches: 10. In nucleotides, the CDR3 is TGTGCCAGCAGCTTAGTGGCGGGGGGGCCTGGAGTTACGCAGTATTTT. Its translation: CASSLVAGGPGVTQYF.

This clone occurred many times. The CDR3 bases are TGCAGCGTTGCCAGCGGGCTCCAAGAGACCCAGTACTTC. It translates to CSVASGLQETQYF. V usage is TRBV29-1 and J usage is TRBJ2-5; D might be TRBD2 (6 bases). The V end was cut by 4 bases, the J end by 1 base, with 10 bases between. The length of the CDR3 is 13 residues. Germline assignment: CDR1 SQVTM and CDR2 ANQGSEA.